Listed below are T cell receptor beta chains from one sample, sequenced in a study of shared clonotypes between healthy human individuals. Assay used: immunoSEQ multiplex PCR; TCRdb lists only in-frame clones, some missing. This table has about a million clones, about 76% appearing once. Sequenced input: memory CD4+ T cells sorted from blood. Source of these receptors: a man younger than 35 in good health. Each CDR3 is given with its conserved first and last residue. Each record gives: D gene, clone size, V gene, CDR3 length, J gene, CDR3 protein, CDR3 DNA. The D gene is left open where the match is weak. Not all rows give a size; the values are once, few, many and, for expanded clones, a class.

D: .
size: .
V: TRBV28
length: 13
J: TRBJ2-6
CDR3: CASGWSGANVLTF
DNA: TGTGCCAGCGGGTGGTCTGGGGCCAACGTCCTGACTTTC

D: .
size: .
V: TRBV18
length: 13
J: TRBJ2-7
CDR3: CASSQGTGDEQYF
DNA: TGTGCCAGCTCACAGGGAACGGGGGACGAGCAGTACTTC

D: .
size: .
V: TRBV9
length: 14
J: TRBJ2-3
CDR3: CASSGPGAMDTQYF
DNA: TGTGCCAGCAGCGGCCCAGGGGCCATGGATACGCAGTATTTT

D: .
size: .
V: TRBV19
length: 15
J: TRBJ1-3
CDR3: CASALNWGPGNTIYF
DNA: TGTGCCAGTGCCCTTAACTGGGGGCCTGGAAACACCATATATTTT

D: .
size: .
V: TRBV7-9
length: 10
J: TRBJ1-3
CDR3: CASSFNTIYF
DNA: TGTGCCAGCAGCTTTAACACCATATATTTT

D: .
size: many
V: TRBV6-4
length: 14
J: TRBJ1-6
CDR3: CASSNGQNTSPLHF
DNA: TGTGCCAGCAGTAACGGACAGAATACTTCACCCCTCCACTTT

D: .
size: .
V: TRBV5-1
length: 17
J: TRBJ2-5
CDR3: CASSLGALVMNLETQYF
DNA: TGCGCCAGCAGCTTGGGGGCGTTAGTGATGAATTTGGAGACCCAGTACTTC

D: TRBD2
size: .
V: TRBV30
length: 13
J: TRBJ2-3
CDR3: CAWSSGGVDTQYF
DNA: TGTGCCTGGAGTAGCGGGGGGGTGGATACGCAGTATTTT

D: .
size: .
V: TRBV5-1
length: 18
J: TRBJ1-1
CDR3: CASSLPILTAEGNTEAFF
DNA: TGCGCCAGCAGCTTGCCCATCTTGACAGCAGAGGGGAACACTGAAGCTTTCTTT

D: TRBD2
size: .
V: TRBV2
length: 15
J: TRBJ2-2
CDR3: CASSVREERHGELFF
DNA: TGTGCCAGCAGTGTGCGGGAGGAACGGCACGGGGAGCTGTTTTTT

D: .
size: .
V: TRBV19
length: 15
J: TRBJ1-2
CDR3: CASRVIVTGPGGYTF
DNA: TGTGCCAGTAGGGTAATTGTGACAGGCCCCGGCGGCTACACCTTC

D: .
size: .
V: TRBV5-1
length: 14
J: TRBJ2-5
CDR3: CASSLGAGQETQYF
DNA: TGCGCCAGCAGCTTGGGAGCGGGTCAAGAGACCCAGTACTTC

D: .
size: .
V: TRBV20-1
length: 11
J: TRBJ1-2
CDR3: CSAYRIYGYTF
DNA: TGCAGTGCATATAGAATATATGGCTACACCTTC

D: .
size: .
V: TRBV6-5
length: 13
J: TRBJ2-5
CDR3: CASSYGDPETQYF
DNA: TGTGCCAGCAGTTACGGGGATCCAGAGACCCAGTACTTC

D: .
size: .
V: TRBV5-1
length: 13
J: TRBJ2-3
CDR3: CASSSGNTDTQYF
DNA: TGCGCCAGCAGCTCGGGAAATACAGATACGCAGTATTTT

D: TRBD2
size: .
V: TRBV6-6
length: 15
J: TRBJ2-1
CDR3: CASSTGLAGYNEQFF
DNA: TGTGCCAGCAGTACGGGACTAGCGGGATACAATGAGCAGTTCTTC